These T cell receptor beta chains were read from a single sample in a study of vaccination and CD4 T cells after COVID-19. TCRdb re-called the PCR reads with MiXCR, one entry per CDR3 protein. The data show 20,000 to 25,000 distinct CDR3 sequences, 35% to 40% seen once. What these receptors recognize is not known. The sample consisted of CD4+ T cells from blood, cultured in vitro, taken before SARS-CoV-2 vaccination. These receptors were taken from a human donor who had recovered from COVID-19. Each CDR3 is given with its conserved first and last residue. D genes are given only for firm matches. Size tells how often a clone was seen (once, few, many) or the class of an expanded clone, and some rows leave it out.

clone size: NA
J gene: TRBJ1-2
D gene: NA
V gene: TRBV15
CDR3 protein: CATATKENGGYTF
CDR3 DNA: TGTGCCACCGCGACAAAAGAAAATGGGGGCTACACCTTC

clone size: NA
J gene: TRBJ1-4
D gene: NA
V gene: TRBV5-4
CDR3 protein: CASSFGPGQGEKLFF
CDR3 DNA: NA

clone size: few
J gene: TRBJ2-3
D gene: TRBD2
V gene: TRBV7-9
CDR3 protein: CASTRGGDTQYF
CDR3 DNA: TGTGCCAGCACGCGGGGAGGGGATACGCAGTATTTT

clone size: NA
J gene: TRBJ1-6
D gene: NA
V gene: TRBV12-3/TRBV12-4
CDR3 protein: CASRQGVGSPLHF
CDR3 DNA: TGTGCCAGCAGACAGGGAGTAGGGTCACCCCTCCACTTT

clone size: NA
J gene: TRBJ2-3
D gene: NA
V gene: TRBV7-9
CDR3 protein: CASSLAGSGHTQYF
CDR3 DNA: TGTGCCAGCAGCTTAGCCGGTTCGGGGCATACGCAGTATTTT

clone size: NA
J gene: TRBJ2-3
D gene: TRBD2
V gene: TRBV19
CDR3 protein: CASSSRGLAGVTDTQYF
CDR3 DNA: TGTGCCAGTAGTAGCCGGGGACTAGCGGGGGTCACAGATACGCAGTATTTT

clone size: few
J gene: TRBJ2-1
D gene: NA
V gene: TRBV20-1
CDR3 protein: CSAETTDEQFF
CDR3 DNA: TGCAGTGCGGAAACTACCGACGAGCAGTTCTTC

clone size: few
J gene: TRBJ1-1
D gene: NA
V gene: TRBV20-1
CDR3 protein: CSVGQGGAPEAFF
CDR3 DNA: TGCAGTGTGGGGCAAGGGGGGGCTCCTGAAGCTTTCTTT

clone size: few
J gene: TRBJ2-3
D gene: TRBD2
V gene: TRBV7-9
CDR3 protein: CASSSIGTSDTQYF
CDR3 DNA: TGTGCCAGCAGCTCTATCGGGACTAGTGATACGCAGTATTTT

clone size: few
J gene: TRBJ2-1
D gene: NA
V gene: TRBV7-8
CDR3 protein: CASSPIDQQFF
CDR3 DNA: TGTGCCAGCAGCCCGATAGATCAGCAGTTCTTC

clone size: few
J gene: TRBJ1-1
D gene: NA
V gene: TRBV27
CDR3 protein: CASSFRASSTEAFF
CDR3 DNA: TGTGCCAGCAGTTTCCGGGCTAGTAGCACTGAAGCTTTCTTT

clone size: few
J gene: TRBJ2-1
D gene: NA
V gene: TRBV27
CDR3 protein: CASSPIRYNEQFF
CDR3 DNA: TGTGCCAGCAGTCCTATACGCTACAATGAGCAGTTCTTC

clone size: NA
J gene: TRBJ1-1
D gene: NA
V gene: TRBV30
CDR3 protein: CAWSGADRTEAFF
CDR3 DNA: TGTGCCTGGAGTGGAGCGGACCGGACTGAAGCTTTCTTT

clone size: few
J gene: TRBJ2-7
D gene: NA
V gene: TRBV20-1
CDR3 protein: CSATPGGNPYEQYF
CDR3 DNA: TGCAGTGCTACCCCTGGAGGGAACCCCTACGAGCAGTACTTC

clone size: few
J gene: TRBJ1-5
D gene: NA
V gene: TRBV6-2/TRBV6-3
CDR3 protein: CASTPGTDIQRTQHF
CDR3 DNA: TGTGCCAGCACCCCAGGGACCGACATCCAACGGACCCAGCATTTT

clone size: NA
J gene: TRBJ1-1
D gene: NA
V gene: TRBV2
CDR3 protein: CASSDQVELKAFF
CDR3 DNA: TGTGCCAGCAGTGACCAGGTTGAGTTGAAAGCTTTCTTT

clone size: once
J gene: TRBJ1-2
D gene: NA
V gene: TRBV12-3/TRBV12-4
CDR3 protein: CASSLRRGSSNYGYTF
CDR3 DNA: TGTGCCAGCAGTTTAAGGAGGGGCAGTTCTAACTATGGCTACACCTTC

clone size: NA
J gene: TRBJ1-1
D gene: NA
V gene: TRBV11-3
CDR3 protein: CASSSLKNTEAFF
CDR3 DNA: TGTGCCAGCAGCTCTCTCAAGAACACTGAAGCTTTCTTT

clone size: NA
J gene: TRBJ2-1
D gene: NA
V gene: TRBV11-1
CDR3 protein: CASSLGRDADEQFF
CDR3 DNA: TGTGCCAGCAGCCTAGGACGGGATGCGGATGAGCAGTTCTTC

clone size: NA
J gene: TRBJ2-3
D gene: TRBD1
V gene: TRBV25-1
CDR3 protein: CASRGSGQGGGDTQYF
CDR3 DNA: TGTGCCAGCAGGGGCTCGGGACAGGGAGGGGGAGATACGCAGTATTTT

clone size: NA
J gene: TRBJ1-1
D gene: NA
V gene: TRBV6-2/TRBV6-3
CDR3 protein: CGCSMNTEAFF
CDR3 DNA: TGTGGCTGCAGCATGAACACTGAAGCTTTCTTT

clone size: NA
J gene: TRBJ2-2
D gene: NA
V gene: TRBV27
CDR3 protein: CASRLGTDTGELFF
CDR3 DNA: TGTGCCAGCAGACTCGGAACCGACACCGGGGAGCTGTTTTTT

clone size: few
J gene: TRBJ2-5
D gene: TRBD2
V gene: TRBV20-1
CDR3 protein: CSASPLAGMETQYF
CDR3 DNA: TGCAGTGCTAGCCCGCTAGCGGGAATGGAGACCCAGTACTTC

clone size: NA
J gene: TRBJ2-3
D gene: TRBD2
V gene: TRBV2
CDR3 protein: CASMIRRVSGTYRPDTQYF
CDR3 DNA: TGTGCCAGCATGATTAGAAGGGTTAGCGGGACCTATCGCCCAGATACGCAGTATTTT

clone size: NA
J gene: TRBJ1-2
D gene: NA
V gene: TRBV5-6
CDR3 protein: CASSLNRLGGMGYTF
CDR3 DNA: TGTGCCAGCAGCTTGAACAGGCTGGGAGGGATGGGCTACACCTTC

clone size: NA
J gene: TRBJ1-2
D gene: NA
V gene: TRBV2
CDR3 protein: CASSGGVSGGYTF
CDR3 DNA: TGTGCCAGCAGTGGGGGGGTCAGCGGCGGCTACACCTTC

clone size: once
J gene: TRBJ1-1
D gene: TRBD1
V gene: TRBV2
CDR3 protein: CASGGTDPFTEAFF
CDR3 DNA: TGTGCCAGCGGGGGGACAGACCCCTTCACTGAAGCTTTCTTT

clone size: NA
J gene: TRBJ2-6
D gene: NA
V gene: TRBV30
CDR3 protein: CAWSRDRLFSGANVLTF
CDR3 DNA: TGTGCCTGGAGTCGAGACAGGCTTTTCTCTGGGGCCAACGTCCTGACTTTC

clone size: NA
J gene: TRBJ2-2
D gene: TRBD1
V gene: TRBV18
CDR3 protein: CASTPVDRVDTGELFF
CDR3 DNA: TGTGCCAGCACACCTGTGGACAGGGTCGACACCGGGGAGCTGTTTTTT

clone size: few
J gene: TRBJ2-3
D gene: NA
V gene: TRBV20-1
CDR3 protein: CRGSGSVATDTQYF
CDR3 DNA: TGCAGGGGGAGTGGCAGCGTCGCCACAGATACGCAGTATTTT

clone size: few
J gene: TRBJ1-2
D gene: NA
V gene: TRBV6-1
CDR3 protein: CASNNRTNYGYTF
CDR3 DNA: TGTGCCAGCAATAACAGAACTAACTATGGCTACACCTTC

clone size: NA
J gene: TRBJ2-4
D gene: NA
V gene: TRBV28
CDR3 protein: CATRYGAGSKNIQYF
CDR3 DNA: TGTGCCACCCGCTATGGGGCCGGGTCCAAAAACATTCAGTACTTC

clone size: NA
J gene: TRBJ2-1
D gene: TRBD1
V gene: TRBV24-1
CDR3 protein: CATDALAGGDVGHNEQFF
CDR3 DNA: TGTGCCACCGACGCGTTAGCAGGGGGTGATGTGGGACACAATGAGCAGTTCTTC

clone size: NA
J gene: TRBJ1-1
D gene: NA
V gene: TRBV20-1
CDR3 protein: CSAPDSIGNTEAFF
CDR3 DNA: TGCAGTGCTCCGGACAGTATCGGGAACACTGAAGCTTTCTTT

clone size: NA
J gene: TRBJ2-1
D gene: TRBD1
V gene: TRBV14
CDR3 protein: CASSQDRGQGVNEQFF
CDR3 DNA: TGTGCCAGCAGCCAAGATAGAGGACAGGGGGTGAATGAGCAGTTCTTC

clone size: few
J gene: TRBJ1-1
D gene: TRBD1
V gene: TRBV20-1
CDR3 protein: CSASRDRGSEAFF
CDR3 DNA: TGCAGTGCTAGCCGGGACAGGGGGAGTGAAGCTTTCTTT

clone size: few
J gene: TRBJ2-7
D gene: NA
V gene: TRBV27
CDR3 protein: CASSPRQLSYEQYF
CDR3 DNA: TGTGCCAGCAGTCCGCGGCAGTTGTCCTACGAGCAGTACTTC